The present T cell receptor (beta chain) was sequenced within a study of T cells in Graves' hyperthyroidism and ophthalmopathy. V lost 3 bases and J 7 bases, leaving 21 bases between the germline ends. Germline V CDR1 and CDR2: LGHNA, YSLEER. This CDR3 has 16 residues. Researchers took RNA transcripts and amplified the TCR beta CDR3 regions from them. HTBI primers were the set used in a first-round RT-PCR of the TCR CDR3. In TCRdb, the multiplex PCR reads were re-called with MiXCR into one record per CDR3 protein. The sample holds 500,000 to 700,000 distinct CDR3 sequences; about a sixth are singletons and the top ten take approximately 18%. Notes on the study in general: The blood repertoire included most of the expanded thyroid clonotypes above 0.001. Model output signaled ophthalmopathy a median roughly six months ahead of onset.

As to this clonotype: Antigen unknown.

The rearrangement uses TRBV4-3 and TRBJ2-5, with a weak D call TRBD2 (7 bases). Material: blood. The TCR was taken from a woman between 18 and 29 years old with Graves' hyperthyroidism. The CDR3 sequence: CASSQHGGGLLGTQYF. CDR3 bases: TGCGCCAGCAGCCAGCATGGGGGGGGCCTTCTAGGGACCCAGTACTTC.